This T cell receptor (beta chain) was sequenced in a study of graft-versus-host responses after intestinal transplantation. Study-level background: As for transplant type, recipients had multivisceral, liver-intestinal, or isolated intestinal grafts. Tacrolimus plus steroids were given to all recipients for about 3 years, preceded by anti-thymocyte globulin induction.

Sequencing used immunoSEQ multiplex PCR; TCRdb keeps in-frame clones, though not all of them. The table has over 15,000 clones, about nine tenths seen once. The trim removed 8 bases at V and 5 bases at J, leaving 2 bases unmatched. The CDR3 covers 12 residues. In germline, CDR1 is SSHAT, CDR2 FNYEAQ (reference sequence). Study-wide results and limits: GvH clones appeared in recipient marrow, some first in ileum or blood.

This clone was detected a few times. Its target is unknown. This specimen consisted of PBMCs, obtained less than 240 days after intestinal transplant. The rearrangement links TRBV7-7 to TRBJ2-5; 10 bases map to TRBD1. This TCR derives from a human patient who received an intestinal transplant, so some T cells may come from the graft donor. This chain's CDR3 is CASGDRGETQYF. In nucleotides, the CDR3 is TGTGCCAGCGGGGACAGGGGCGAGACCCAGTACTTC.